This T cell receptor (beta chain) was documented in a study of control samples from healthy donors and cancer patients. The method was immunoSEQ multiplex PCR; TCRdb's version includes in-frame clones alone and lacks a portion of them. This table holds 63,000 or so clones, over 70% found once. Per germline, CDR1 SGHDN and CDR2 FVKESK. The CDR3 is 15 residues long. The germline V and J ends were trimmed by 1 base and 5 bases, with 9 bases remaining between them. The receptor's source is a man in his fifties in good health. The sample was blood. The chain employs TRBV14 and TRBJ1-6; D gene ambiguous. The DNA of the CDR3 is TGTGCCAGCAGCCAAGCACAGAGTAATAATTCACCCCTCCACTTT. Amino acids: CASSQAQSNNSPLHF.